This T cell receptor (beta chain) derives from a study of T cell changes during pregnancy in multiple sclerosis. Measured with immunoSEQ multiplex PCR; TCRdb has only the in-frame clones, and not every one. The sample carries around 42,000 clones, around 90% recorded once. This CDR3 region has 12 residues. The sequencing used CD4+ T cells from peripheral blood mononuclear cells, collected after pregnancy. This chain joins TRBV21-1 and TRBJ2-7; the D call of TRBD2 is as the table states it, not checked on the DNA. TRBV21-1 is marked as a pseudogene. The clonotype comes from a female donor in good health, enrolled as a control in a pregnancy study. This CDR3 is CASSKSSEFKYF. CDR3 DNA sequence: TGTGCCAGCAGCAAAAGCTCGGAGTTCAAGTACTTC.